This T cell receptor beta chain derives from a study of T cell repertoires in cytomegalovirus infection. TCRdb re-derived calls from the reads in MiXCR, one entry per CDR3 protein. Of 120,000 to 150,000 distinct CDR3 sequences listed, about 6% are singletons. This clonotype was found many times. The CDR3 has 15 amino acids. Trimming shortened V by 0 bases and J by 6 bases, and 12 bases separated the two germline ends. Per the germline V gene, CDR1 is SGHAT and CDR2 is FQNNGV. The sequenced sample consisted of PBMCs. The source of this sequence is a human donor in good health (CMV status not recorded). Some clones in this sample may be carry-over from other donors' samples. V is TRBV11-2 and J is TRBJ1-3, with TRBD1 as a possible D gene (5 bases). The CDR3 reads CASSLDPGRINTIYF. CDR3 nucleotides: TGTGCCAGCAGCTTAGATCCGGGACGGATAAACACCATATATTTT.